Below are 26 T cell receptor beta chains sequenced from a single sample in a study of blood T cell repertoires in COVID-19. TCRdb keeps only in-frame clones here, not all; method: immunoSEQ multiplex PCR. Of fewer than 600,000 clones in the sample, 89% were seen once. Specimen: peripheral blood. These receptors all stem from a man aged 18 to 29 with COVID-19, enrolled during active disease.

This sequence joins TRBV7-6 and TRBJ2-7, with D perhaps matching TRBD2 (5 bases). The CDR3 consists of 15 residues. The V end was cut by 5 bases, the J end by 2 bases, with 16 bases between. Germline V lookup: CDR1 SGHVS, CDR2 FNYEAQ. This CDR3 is CASSARTSLTYEQYF. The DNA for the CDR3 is TGTGCCAGCAGCGCCCGGACTTCTCTTACCTACGAGCAGTACTTC.

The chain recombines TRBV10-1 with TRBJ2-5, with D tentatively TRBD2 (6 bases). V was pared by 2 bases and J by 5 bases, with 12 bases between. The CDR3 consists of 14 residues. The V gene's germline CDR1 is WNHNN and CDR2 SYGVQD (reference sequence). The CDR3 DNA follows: TGCGCCAGCAGTGAGGGGACGGGAGCGGAGACCCAGTACTTC. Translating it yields CASSEGTGAETQYF.

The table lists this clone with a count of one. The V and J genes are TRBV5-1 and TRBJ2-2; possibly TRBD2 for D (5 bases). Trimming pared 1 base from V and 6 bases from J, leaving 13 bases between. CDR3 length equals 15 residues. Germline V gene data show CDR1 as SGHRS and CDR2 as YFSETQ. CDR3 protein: CASSLSTAGAGELFF. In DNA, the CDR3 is TGCGCCAGCAGCTTGTCCACAGCCGGGGCCGGGGAGCTGTTTTTT. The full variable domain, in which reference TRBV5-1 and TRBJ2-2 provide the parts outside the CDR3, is KAGVTQTPRYLIKTRGQQVTLSCSPISGHRSVSWYQQTPGQGLQFLFEYFSETQRNKGNFPGRFSGRQFSNSRSEMNVSTLELGDSALYLCASSLSTAGAGELFFGEGSRLTVL.

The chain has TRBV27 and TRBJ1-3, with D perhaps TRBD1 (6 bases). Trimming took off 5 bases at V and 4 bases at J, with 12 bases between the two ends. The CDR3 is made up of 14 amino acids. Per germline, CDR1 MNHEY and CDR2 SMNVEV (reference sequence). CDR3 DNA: TGTGCCAGCAGTCCTACAGGGTTCGGAAACACCATATATTTT. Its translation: CASSPTGFGNTIYF.

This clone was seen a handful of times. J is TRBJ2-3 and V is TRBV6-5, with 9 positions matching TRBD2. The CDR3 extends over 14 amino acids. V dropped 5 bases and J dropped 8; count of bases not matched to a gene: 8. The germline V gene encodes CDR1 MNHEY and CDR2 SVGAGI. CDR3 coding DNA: TGTGCCAGCAGTCCTAGCGGGGAGTGGGTTACGCAGTATTTT. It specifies CASSPSGEWVTQYF.

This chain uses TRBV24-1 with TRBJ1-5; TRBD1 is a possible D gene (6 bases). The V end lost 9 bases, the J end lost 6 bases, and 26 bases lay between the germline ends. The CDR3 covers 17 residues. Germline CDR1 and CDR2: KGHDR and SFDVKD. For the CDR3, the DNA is TGTGCCACCTTCTCCCCTGGGGACACATTAGCAAGTCAGCCCCAGCATTTT. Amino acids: CATFSPGDTLASQPQHF.

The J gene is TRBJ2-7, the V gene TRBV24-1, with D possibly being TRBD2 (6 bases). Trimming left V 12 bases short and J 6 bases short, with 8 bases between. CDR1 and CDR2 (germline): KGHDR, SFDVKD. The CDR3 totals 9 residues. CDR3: CALGGEQYF. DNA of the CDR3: TGTGCCTTGGGGGGCGAGCAGTACTTC.

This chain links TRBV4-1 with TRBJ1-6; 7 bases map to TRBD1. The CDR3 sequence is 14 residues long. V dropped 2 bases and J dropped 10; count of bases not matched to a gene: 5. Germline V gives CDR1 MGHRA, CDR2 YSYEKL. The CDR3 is CASSQPGQSSPLHF. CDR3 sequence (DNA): TGCGCCAGCAGCCAACCGGGACAGAGCTCACCCCTCCACTTT.

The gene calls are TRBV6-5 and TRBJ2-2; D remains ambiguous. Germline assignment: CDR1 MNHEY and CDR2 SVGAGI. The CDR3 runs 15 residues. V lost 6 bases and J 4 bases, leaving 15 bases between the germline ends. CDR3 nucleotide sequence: TGTGCCAGCAGCCGTCGGGTTTCGGGCACCGGGGAGCTGTTTTTT. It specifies CASSRRVSGTGELFF.

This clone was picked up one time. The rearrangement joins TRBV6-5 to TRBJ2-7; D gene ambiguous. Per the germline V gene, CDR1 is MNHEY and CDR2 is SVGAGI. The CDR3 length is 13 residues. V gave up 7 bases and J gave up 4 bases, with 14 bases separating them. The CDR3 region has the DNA TGTGCCAGCACCATTGCCTTTCGGTACGAGCAGTACTTC. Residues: CASTIAFRYEQYF.

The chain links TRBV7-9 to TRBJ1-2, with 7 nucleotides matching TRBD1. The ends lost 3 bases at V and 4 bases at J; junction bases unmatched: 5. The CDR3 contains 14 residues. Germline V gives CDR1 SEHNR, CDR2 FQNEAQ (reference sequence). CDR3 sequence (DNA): TGTGCCAGCAGCTTTAAGGGGGCAGGCTATGGCTACACCTTC. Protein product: CASSFKGAGYGYTF. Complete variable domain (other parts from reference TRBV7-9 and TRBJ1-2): DTGVSQNPRHKITKRGQNVTFRCDPISEHNRLYWYRQTLGQGPEFLTYFQNEAQLEKSRLLSDRFSAERPKGSFSTLEIQRTEQGDSAMYLCASSFKGAGYGYTFGSGTRLTVV.

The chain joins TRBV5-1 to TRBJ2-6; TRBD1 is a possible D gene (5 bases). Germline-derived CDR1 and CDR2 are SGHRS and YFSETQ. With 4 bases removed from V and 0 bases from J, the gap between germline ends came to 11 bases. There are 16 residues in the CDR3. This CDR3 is CASSETVSSGANVLTF. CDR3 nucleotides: TGCGCCAGCAGCGAGACAGTCAGCTCTGGGGCCAACGTCCTGACTTTC.

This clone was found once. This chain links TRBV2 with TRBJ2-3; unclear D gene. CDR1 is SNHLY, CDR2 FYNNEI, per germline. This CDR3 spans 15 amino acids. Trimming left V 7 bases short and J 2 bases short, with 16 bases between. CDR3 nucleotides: TGTGCCAGCACCGAGCGTACACCAGACACAGATACGCAGTATTTT. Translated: CASTERTPDTDTQYF.

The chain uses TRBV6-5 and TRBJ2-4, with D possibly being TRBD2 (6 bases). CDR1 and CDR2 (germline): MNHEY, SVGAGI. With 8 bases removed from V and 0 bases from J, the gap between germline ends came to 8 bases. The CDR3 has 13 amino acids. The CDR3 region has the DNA TGTGCCAGCCGGAGGGAAGCCAAAAACATTCAGTACTTC. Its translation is CASRREAKNIQYF.

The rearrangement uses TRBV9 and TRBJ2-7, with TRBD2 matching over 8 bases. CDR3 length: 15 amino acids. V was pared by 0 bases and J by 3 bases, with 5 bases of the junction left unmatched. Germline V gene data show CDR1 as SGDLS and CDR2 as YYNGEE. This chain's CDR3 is CASSVGQSGSYEQYF. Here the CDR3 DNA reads TGTGCCAGCAGCGTAGGTCAAAGCGGGAGCTACGAGCAGTACTTC.

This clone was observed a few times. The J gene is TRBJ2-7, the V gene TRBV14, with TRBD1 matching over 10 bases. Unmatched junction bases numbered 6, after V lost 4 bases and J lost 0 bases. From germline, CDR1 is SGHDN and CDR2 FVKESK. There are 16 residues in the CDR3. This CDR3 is CASSPRTGGISYEQYF. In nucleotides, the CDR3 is TGTGCCAGCAGCCCCCGGACAGGGGGGATCTCCTACGAGCAGTACTTC.

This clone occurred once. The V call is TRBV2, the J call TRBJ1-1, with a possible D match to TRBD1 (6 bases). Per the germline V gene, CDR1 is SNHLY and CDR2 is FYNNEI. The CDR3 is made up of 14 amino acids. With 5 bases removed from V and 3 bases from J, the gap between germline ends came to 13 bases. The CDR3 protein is CASSQGSVDTEAFF. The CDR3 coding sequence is TGTGCCAGCAGTCAGGGGTCGGTTGACACTGAAGCTTTCTTT.

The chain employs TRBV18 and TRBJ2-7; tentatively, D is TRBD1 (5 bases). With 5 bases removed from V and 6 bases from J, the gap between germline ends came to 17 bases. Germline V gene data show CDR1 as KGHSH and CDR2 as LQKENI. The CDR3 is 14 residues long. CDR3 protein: CASSASTAASEQYF. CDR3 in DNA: TGTGCCAGCTCAGCCTCGACAGCTGCTAGCGAGCAGTACTTC.

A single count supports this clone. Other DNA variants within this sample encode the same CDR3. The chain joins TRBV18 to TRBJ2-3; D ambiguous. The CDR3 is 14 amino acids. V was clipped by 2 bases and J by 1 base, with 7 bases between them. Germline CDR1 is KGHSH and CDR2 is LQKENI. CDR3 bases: TGTGCCAGCTCACCAGTTGAGGGCACAGATACGCAGTATTTT. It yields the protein CASSPVEGTDTQYF.

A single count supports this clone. The CDR3 is CASTKLDGYNEQFF. CDR3 coding DNA: TGTGCCAGCACCAAACTCGACGGGTACAATGAGCAGTTCTTC. This chain uses TRBV2 with TRBJ2-1; D call uncertain. CDR1 is SNHLY, CDR2 FYNNEI, per germline. With 7 bases removed from V and 4 bases from J, the gap between germline ends came to 14 bases. This CDR3 is built from 14 residues.

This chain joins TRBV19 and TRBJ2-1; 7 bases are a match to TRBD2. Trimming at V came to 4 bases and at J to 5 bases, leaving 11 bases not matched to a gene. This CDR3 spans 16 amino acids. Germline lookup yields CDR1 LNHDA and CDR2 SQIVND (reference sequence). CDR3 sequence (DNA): TGTGCCAGTAGTAACATCCGGGGGGAAGAAAACAATGAGCAGTTCTTC. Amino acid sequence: CASSNIRGEENNEQFF.

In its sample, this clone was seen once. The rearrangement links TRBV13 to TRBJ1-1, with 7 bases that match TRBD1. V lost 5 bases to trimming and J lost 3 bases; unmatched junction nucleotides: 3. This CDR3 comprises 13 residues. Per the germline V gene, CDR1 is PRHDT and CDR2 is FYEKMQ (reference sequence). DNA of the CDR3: TGTGCCAGCAGCCGCGACAGGGACACTGAAGCTTTCTTT. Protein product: CASSRDRDTEAFF.

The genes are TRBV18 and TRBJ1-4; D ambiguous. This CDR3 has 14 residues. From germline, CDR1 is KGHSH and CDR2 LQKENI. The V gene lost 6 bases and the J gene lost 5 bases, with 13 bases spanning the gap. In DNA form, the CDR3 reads TGTGCCAGCTCGTCGGGTGACGGAAATGAAAAACTGTTTTTT. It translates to CASSSGDGNEKLFF.

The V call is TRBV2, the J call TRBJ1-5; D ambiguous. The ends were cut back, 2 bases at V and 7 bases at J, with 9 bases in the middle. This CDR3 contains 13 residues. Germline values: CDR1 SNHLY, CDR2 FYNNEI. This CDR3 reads CASSETSGQPQHF. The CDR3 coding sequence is TGTGCCAGCAGTGAAACCTCGGGGCAGCCCCAGCATTTT.

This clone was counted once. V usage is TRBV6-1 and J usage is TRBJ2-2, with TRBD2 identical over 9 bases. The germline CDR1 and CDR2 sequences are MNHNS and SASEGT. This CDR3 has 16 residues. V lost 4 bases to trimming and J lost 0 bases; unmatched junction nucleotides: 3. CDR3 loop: CASSVKRGANTGELFF. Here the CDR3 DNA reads TGTGCCAGCAGTGTGAAGCGGGGGGCGAACACCGGGGAGCTGTTTTTT.

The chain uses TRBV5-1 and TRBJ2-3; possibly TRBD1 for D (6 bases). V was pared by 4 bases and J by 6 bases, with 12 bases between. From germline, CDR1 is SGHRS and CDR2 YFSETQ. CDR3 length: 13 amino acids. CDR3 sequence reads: CASSPGRGDTQYF. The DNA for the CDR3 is TGCGCCAGCAGCCCGGGTAGGGGGGATACGCAGTATTTT.